Following are 25 T cell receptor beta chains from one sample sequenced in a study of blood T cell repertoires in COVID-19. Using immunoSEQ multiplex PCR, the repertoire was profiled, and TCRdb retains in-frame clones only, with some absent. The data show about 62,000 clones, around nine tenths seen once. The sequencing input was peripheral blood. The receptor set was obtained from a man aged 70 or older with acute or convalescent COVID-19.

The chain combines TRBV18 with TRBJ1-2, with D possibly being TRBD1 (6 bases). The CDR3 has 13 residues. Trimming left V 3 bases short and J 8 bases short, with 13 bases between. Germline CDR1 KGHSH, CDR2 LQKENI. The CDR3 spells CASSPDSALGYTF. In nucleotides, the CDR3 is TGTGCCAGCTCACCGGACAGTGCTCTAGGCTACACCTTC. Filled out from reference TRBV18 and TRBJ1-2, the complete variable domain reads NAGVMQNPRHLVRRRGQEARLRCSPMKGHSHVYWYRQLPEEGLKFMVYLQKENIIDESGMPKERFSAEFPKEGPSILRIQQVVRGDSAAYFCASSPDSALGYTFGSGTRLTVV.

This chain links TRBV5-6 with TRBJ1-2; 7 nucleotides line up with TRBD1. Germline CDR1 is SGHDT and CDR2 is YYEEEE. This CDR3 region has 12 residues. The trim removed 4 bases at V and 6 bases at J, leaving 3 bases unmatched. The CDR3 DNA sequence: TGTGCCAGCAGCGGTACAGGGGATGGCTACACCTTC. Protein sequence: CASSGTGDGYTF.

This rearrangement joins TRBV18 to TRBJ2-2; D is possibly TRBD2 (5 bases). Germline CDR1 KGHSH, CDR2 LQKENI. V was trimmed by 3 bases and J by 3 bases, leaving 11 bases between them. The CDR3 is 15 residues long. CDR3 DNA sequence: TGTGCCAGCTCACCGCGGTACGGGGACACCGGGGAGCTGTTTTTT. As protein: CASSPRYGDTGELFF. The complete variable domain, with remaining parts taken from reference TRBV18 and TRBJ2-2, reads NAGVMQNPRHLVRRRGQEARLRCSPMKGHSHVYWYRQLPEEGLKFMVYLQKENIIDESGMPKERFSAEFPKEGPSILRIQQVVRGDSAAYFCASSPRYGDTGELFFGEGSRLTVL.

The chain has TRBV30 and TRBJ1-1; TRBD1 matches 12 bases. CDR1 is GTSNPN and CDR2 is SVGIG in the germline V gene (reference sequence). This CDR3 spans 15 amino acids. Trimming at V came to 0 bases and at J to 11 bases, leaving 10 bases not matched to a gene. CDR3 residues: CAWSVGLGQGARAFF. The DNA for the CDR3 is TGTGCCTGGAGTGTAGGTTTGGGACAGGGGGCGCGTGCTTTCTTT. Combining the CDR3 with reference TRBV30 and TRBJ1-1 gives the whole variable domain SQTIHQWPATLVQPVGSPLSLECTVEGTSNPNLYWYRQAAGRGLQLLFYSVGIGQISSEVPQNLSASRPQDRQFILSSKKLLLSDSGFYLCAWSVGLGQGARAFFGQGTRLTVV.

This clone was observed a handful of times. V usage is TRBV11-2 and J usage is TRBJ2-2, with D perhaps matching TRBD2 (5 bases). CDR3 length equals 13 residues. Germline assignment: CDR1 SGHAT and CDR2 FQNNGV. The V end lost 5 bases, the J end lost 2 bases, and 6 bases lay between the germline ends. This CDR3 reads CASSAGNTGELFF. The DNA for the CDR3 is TGTGCCAGCAGCGCGGGTAACACCGGGGAGCTGTTTTTT. The full variable domain, with the rest looked up from reference TRBV11-2 and TRBJ2-2, is EAGVAQSPRYKIIEKRQSVAFWCNPISGHATLYWYQQILGQGPKLLIQFQNNGVVDDSQLPKDRFSAERLKGVDSTLKIQPAKLEDSAVYLCASSAGNTGELFFGEGSRLTVL.

The chain recombines TRBV19 with TRBJ1-1; a weak D match, TRBD1 (5 bases). Germline assignment: CDR1 LNHDA and CDR2 SQIVND (reference sequence). CDR3 size: 15 residues. Trimming took 2 bases from V and 5 from J, leaving 15 bases between them. This chain's CDR3 is CASSIQGAGGTEAFF. The CDR3 nucleotides read TGTGCCAGTAGTATACAAGGGGCGGGAGGAACTGAAGCTTTCTTT.

This clone was observed once. The CDR3 loop reads CASSLRGWTTQETQYF. The CDR3, as DNA: TGTGCCAGCAGTTTAAGGGGTTGGACCACACAAGAGACCCAGTACTTC. The chain employs TRBV27 and TRBJ2-5; D possibly corresponds to TRBD1 (5 bases). In germline, CDR1 is MNHEY, CDR2 SMNVEV (reference sequence). The CDR3 runs 16 residues. V gave up 2 bases and J gave up 2 bases, with 15 bases separating them.

The chain joins TRBV5-1 to TRBJ2-2; TRBD2 matches 8 bases. V was pared by 2 bases and J by 4 bases, with 13 bases of the junction left unmatched. Germline V CDR1 and CDR2: SGHRS, YFSETQ. The CDR3 is 18 amino acids. As DNA, the CDR3 is TGCGCCAGCAGCTTACCGGGAATAGCGGGACGTCCCACCGGGGAGCTGTTTTTT. Translating it yields CASSLPGIAGRPTGELFF. The variable domain in full, completed from reference TRBV5-1 and TRBJ2-2, reads KAGVTQTPRYLIKTRGQQVTLSCSPISGHRSVSWYQQTPGQGLQFLFEYFSETQRNKGNFPGRFSGRQFSNSRSEMNVSTLELGDSALYLCASSLPGIAGRPTGELFFGEGSRLTVL.

V and J are TRBV6-2 or TRBV6-3 and TRBJ1-6, with D possibly matching TRBD1 (5 bases). The V end lost 0 bases, the J end lost 6 bases, and 21 bases lay between the germline ends. This CDR3 has 19 residues. Germline assignment: CDR1 MNHEY and CDR2 SVGEGT. CDR3 nucleotide sequence: TGTGCCAGCAGTTACTCGAGGCAGGGACTAAGCGGGACTAATTCACCCCTCCACTTT. The encoded protein is CASSYSRQGLSGTNSPLHF.

This clone was seen only once. The chain uses TRBV5-1 and TRBJ2-3; 11 bases agree with TRBD1. CDR3 length: 15 residues. V lost 3 bases and J lost 2; bases outside the gene matches: 2. The germline CDR1 and CDR2 sequences are SGHRS and YFSETQ. The CDR3: CASSWGQGDTDTQYF. CDR3 bases: TGCGCCAGCAGCTGGGGACAGGGGGACACAGATACGCAGTATTTT. Full variable domain (outside the CDR3, taken from reference TRBV5-1 and TRBJ2-3): KAGVTQTPRYLIKTRGQQVTLSCSPISGHRSVSWYQQTPGQGLQFLFEYFSETQRNKGNFPGRFSGRQFSNSRSEMNVSTLELGDSALYLCASSWGQGDTDTQYFGPGTRLTVL.

This rearrangement joins TRBV24-1 to TRBJ2-7, with 7 bases that match TRBD2. Germline-derived CDR1 and CDR2 are KGHDR and SFDVKD. The ends lost 1 base at V and 7 bases at J; junction bases unmatched: 9. The CDR3 is 15 amino acids. The CDR3 nucleotides read TGTGCCACCAGTGATTTCTTGGGACTAAATGTAGAGCAGTACTTC. This gives the protein CATSDFLGLNVEQYF.

The chain is built from TRBV7-3 and TRBJ2-5; 7 nucleotides match TRBD2. V trimming: 4 bases; J trimming: 5 bases; junction bases outside the gene matches: 7. This CDR3 has 14 amino acids. Germline V gene sequence: CDR1 SGHTA, CDR2 FQGTGA. CDR3 coding DNA: TGTGCCAGCAGCTCGACGACTAGCACCGAGACCCAGTACTTC. This sequence encodes CASSSTTSTETQYF.

The chain has TRBV7-9 and TRBJ2-7; D is perhaps TRBD1 (5 bases). V lost 1 base, J lost 2 bases, and 12 bases lay in between. The CDR3 totals 15 residues. Germline-derived CDR1 and CDR2 are SEHNR and FQNEAQ (reference sequence). The CDR3 spells CASSLVGAGTYEQYF. The CDR3 DNA follows: TGTGCCAGCAGCTTAGTTGGGGCAGGGACCTACGAGCAGTACTTC.

The chain has TRBV7-9 and TRBJ1-1; D ambiguous. The V gene lost 2 bases and the J gene lost 7 bases, with 8 bases spanning the gap. This CDR3 region has 12 residues. Germline V gene sequence: CDR1 SEHNR, CDR2 FQNEAQ (reference sequence). The CDR3 region has the DNA TGTGCCAGCAGCTTATTAGAACGTGAAGCTTTCTTT. Protein product: CASSLLEREAFF.

In DNA form, the CDR3 reads TGTGCCAGTAGTTTCGGGAGGGGGGGCGCGGGTTCGGGCGAAGCTTTCTTT. Encoded protein: CASSFGRGGAGSGEAFF. V and J are TRBV19 and TRBJ1-1, with D perhaps matching TRBD1 (6 bases). Trimming took 5 bases from V and 8 from J, leaving 27 bases between them. This CDR3 spans 17 amino acids. Germline CDR1 and CDR2: LNHDA and SQIVND (reference sequence). Based on the CDR3 plus reference TRBV19 and TRBJ1-1, the full variable domain is DGGITQSPKYLFRKEGQNVTLSCEQNLNHDAMYWYRQDPGQGLRLIYYSQIVNDFQKGDIAEGYSVSREKKESFPLTVTSAQKNPTAFYLCASSFGRGGAGSGEAFFGQGTRLTVV.

This chain connects TRBV11-2 to TRBJ1-4; no clear D. Germline V gives CDR1 SGHAT, CDR2 FQNNGV. The CDR3 extends over 16 amino acids. With 3 bases removed from V and 1 base from J, the gap between germline ends came to 12 bases. The CDR3 here is CASSFRSFGTNEKLFF. CDR3 nucleotide sequence: TGTGCCAGCAGCTTCCGCAGTTTTGGAACTAATGAAAAACTGTTTTTT.

The chain employs TRBV3-1 (or the pseudogene TRBV3-2) and TRBJ2-5; 7 bases line up with TRBD2. From germline, CDR1 is LGHDT and CDR2 YNNKEL (reference sequence). The CDR3 length is 15 residues. Trimming cost V 1 base and J 2 bases; bases outside gene matches: 4. The CDR3 here is CASSQAGGGQETQYF. The CDR3 DNA is TGTGCCAGCAGCCAAGCGGGAGGAGGGCAAGAGACCCAGTACTTC.

The chain uses TRBV2 and TRBJ2-1; D possibly corresponds to TRBD2 (6 bases). The CDR3 spans 14 residues. Germline V gene lookup returns CDR1 SNHLY and CDR2 FYNNEI. The V and J ends lost 6 bases and 8 bases respectively, with 17 bases between them. CDR3 DNA: TGTGCCAGCAGGCCGACGGGAGTCCTCCATGAGCAGTTCTTC. Translating it yields CASRPTGVLHEQFF.

Concerning this clone: The junction departs from the called germline gene at one end, perhaps through a read error. This CDR3 is CAMSGEQGGKGNEQFF. For the CDR3, the DNA is TGTGCCATGAGTGGGGAACAGGGGGGTAAGGGGAATGAGCAGTTCTTC. The gene calls are TRBV10-3 and TRBJ2-1, with 8 bases identical to TRBD1. Germline V gene data show CDR1 as ENHRY and CDR2 as SYGVKD. The CDR3 has 16 residues.

J is TRBJ2-7 and V is TRBV6-5; maybe TRBD1 (6 bases). V was shortened by 5 bases and J by 1 base, with 12 bases between the two germline ends. The CDR3 consists of 14 residues. Germline-derived CDR1 and CDR2 are MNHEY and SVGAGI. The CDR3 loop is CASSPFGQSYEQYF. CDR3 DNA sequence: TGTGCCAGCAGTCCATTTGGACAGTCCTACGAGCAGTACTTC.

The V and J genes are TRBV7-2 and TRBJ2-1, with 8 bases aligning to TRBD1. CDR1 is SGHTA, CDR2 FQGNSA, per germline. J was trimmed by 3 bases and V by 6 bases; bases with no gene match: 10. The CDR3 totals 16 residues. This CDR3 reads CASRKTRQGIYNEQFF. CDR3 sequence (DNA): TGTGCCAGCAGGAAAACGAGACAGGGGATCTACAATGAGCAGTTCTTC.

The chain joins TRBV7-2 to TRBJ1-6; maybe TRBD1 (6 bases). V dropped 9 bases and J dropped 4 bases, with 16 bases sitting between them. The CDR3 is 15 amino acids. Germline loops: CDR1 SGHTA, CDR2 FQGNSA. The CDR3: CASNMAGAYNSPLHF. DNA for the CDR3: TGTGCCAGTAATATGGCAGGGGCATATAATTCACCCCTCCACTTT. The variable domain in full, with the rest retrieved from reference TRBV7-2 and TRBJ1-6, is GAGVSQSPSNKVTEKGKDVELRCDPISGHTALYWYRQSLGQGLEFLIYFQGNSAPDKSGLPSDRFSAERTGGSVSTLTIQRTQQEDSAVYLCASNMAGAYNSPLHFGNGTRLTVT.

The chain has TRBV30 and TRBJ2-5; 14 nucleotides agree with TRBD2. The V and J ends lost 3 bases and 4 bases, in that order; junction bases with no gene match: 7. Looked up from germline, CDR1 is GTSNPN and CDR2 is SVGIG (reference sequence). CDR3 size: 16 residues. CDR3 residues: CAWRDTGTSGRETQYF. CDR3 coding DNA: TGTGCCTGGAGAGATACCGGGACTAGCGGGAGAGAGACCCAGTACTTC.

The chain links TRBV7-2 to TRBJ2-1; 7 bases agree with TRBD2. The CDR3 sequence is 15 residues long. Germline CDR1 reads SGHTA; CDR2 reads FQGNSA. J gave up 7 bases and V 5 bases, and 11 bases lay outside the gene matches. The CDR3 DNA sequence: TGTGCCAGCAGCCGCCGAAGCGGGACTACTAATGAGCAGTTCTTC. Its translation is CASSRRSGTTNEQFF.

The genes are TRBV9 and TRBJ2-7; the D gene is possibly TRBD2 (5 bases). V lost 1 base, J lost 3 bases, and 14 bases lay in between. The V gene's germline CDR1 is SGDLS and CDR2 YYNGEE. The CDR3 sequence is 15 residues long. Written as DNA, the CDR3 is TGTGCCAGCAGCGTAAGTGAGGGAAACAACTACGAGCAGTACTTC. This encodes CASSVSEGNNYEQYF.